The next 26 T cell receptor beta chains were all read from a single sample in a study of T cells in Graves' hyperthyroidism and ophthalmopathy. Amplification yielded TCR beta CDR3 regions, with RNA transcripts as the source. With the HTBI primer set, the TCR CDR3 went through a first round of RT-PCR. Using its own MiXCR run on the multiplex PCR reads, TCRdb lists one record per CDR3 protein. The table has 600,000 to 850,000 distinct CDR3 sequences, 18% seen once. Sequenced material: blood. The receptors originated from a woman in her 50s with Graves' hyperthyroidism that later progressed to Graves' ophthalmopathy.

The sample holds many counts of this clonotype. The J gene is TRBJ2-1, the V gene TRBV10-3; the D gene is possibly TRBD2 (6 bases). The CDR3 is made up of 14 amino acids. V lost 4 bases to trimming and J lost 8 bases, with 15 bases between them. Germline lookup yields CDR1 ENHRY and CDR2 SYGVKD. CDR3 sequence: CAISGGRGLDEQFF. The CDR3 nucleotides read TGTGCCATCAGTGGAGGCCGGGGACTGGATGAGCAGTTCTTC.

At least ten counts were recorded for this clonotype. The J gene is TRBJ2-3, the V gene TRBV7-3; 9 bases agree with TRBD1. J was trimmed by 2 bases and V by 3 bases; bases with no gene match: 6. The CDR3 is made up of 16 amino acids. The germline gives CDR1 SGHTA, CDR2 FQGTGA. For the CDR3, the DNA is TGTGCCAGCAGCTTCGCCCGGGACAGGGACACAGATACGCAGTATTTT. Its protein is CASSFARDRDTDTQYF. Full variable domain (missing parts from reference TRBV7-3 and TRBJ2-3): GAGVSQTPSNKVTEKGKYVELRCDPISGHTALYWYRQSLGQGPEFLIYFQGTGAADDSGLPNDRFFAVRPEGSVSTLKIQRTERGDSAVYLCASSFARDRDTDTQYFGPGTRLTVL.

This sequence joins TRBV4-1 and TRBJ1-1; tentatively, D is TRBD1 (6 bases). This CDR3 has 14 residues. The V gene's germline CDR1 is MGHRA and CDR2 YSYEKL. V was shortened by 2 bases and J by 4 bases, with 11 bases between the two germline ends. CDR3 loop: CASSQLTGITEAFF. In DNA form, the CDR3 reads TGCGCCAGCAGCCAACTTACAGGGATCACTGAAGCTTTCTTT.

This clonotype has only a few counts. The chain couples TRBV24-1 to TRBJ2-1, with D unclear. The CDR3 contains 13 residues. The ends were cut back, 1 base at V and 7 bases at J, with 7 bases in the middle. From germline, CDR1 is KGHDR and CDR2 SFDVKD. CDR3 sequence reads: CATSDFAGNEQFF. The CDR3 bases are TGTGCCACCAGTGATTTTGCTGGGAATGAGCAGTTCTTC.

The rearrangement uses TRBV12-3 or TRBV12-4 and TRBJ2-1; 11 bases line up with TRBD2. V gave up 5 bases and J gave up 5 bases; unmatched junction bases: 5. CDR3 length: 15 amino acids. This CDR3 reads CASSALAGADNEQFF. For the CDR3, the DNA is TGTGCCAGCAGTGCACTAGCGGGGGCCGACAATGAGCAGTTCTTC.

This clonotype was picked up many times. The chain employs TRBV7-8 and TRBJ1-5, with D tentatively TRBD1 (6 bases). Trimming cost V 5 bases and J 0 bases, with 8 bases left between them. This CDR3 has 14 residues. Germline values: CDR1 SGHVS, CDR2 FQNEAQ. CDR3 bases: TGTGCCAGCAGCACAGGGTTTAGCAATCAGCCCCAGCATTTT. This codes for CASSTGFSNQPQHF.

This clonotype was detected ten times or more. This chain connects TRBV3-1 to TRBJ1-1; no definite D call. Germline assignment: CDR1 LGHDT and CDR2 YNNKEL (reference sequence). The germline V and J ends were trimmed by 1 base and 4 bases, with 13 bases remaining between them. The CDR3 runs to 15 residues. The CDR3 sequence: CASSQGPMWGTEAFF. CDR3 sequence (DNA): TGTGCCAGCAGCCAAGGGCCCATGTGGGGCACTGAAGCTTTCTTT.

V gene TRBV18 combines with J gene TRBJ2-2, with TRBD2 identical over 8 bases. V lost 1 base, J lost 3 bases, and 10 bases stayed unmatched. Germline CDR1 KGHSH, CDR2 LQKENI. This CDR3 contains 18 residues. CDR3 nucleotides: TGTGCCAGCTCACCACGAGACGGGGGGGCATCGGACACCGGGGAGCTGTTTTTT. It codes for CASSPRDGGASDTGELFF.

This clonotype came up a few times. The genes are TRBV5-1 and TRBJ2-3, with 8 nucleotides matching TRBD2. The CDR3 runs 16 residues. V shed 2 bases and J 2 bases; nucleotides not matched to a gene: 7. From germline, CDR1 is SGHRS and CDR2 YFSETQ. The CDR3 spells CASSLQGLVDTDTQYF. CDR3 nucleotides: TGCGCCAGCAGCTTACAGGGACTAGTGGACACAGATACGCAGTATTTT.

The V gene is TRBV5-1, the J gene TRBJ2-5, with TRBD2 identical over 10 bases. The CDR3 has 15 amino acids. From germline, CDR1 is SGHRS and CDR2 YFSETQ. J lost 5 bases, V lost 3 bases, and 7 bases had no gene match. CDR3 in DNA: TGCGCCAGCAGCTCCCCGGAGCGGGAGGGGGAGACCCAGTACTTC. Translation gives CASSSPEREGETQYF.

In this sample, this clonotype turned up many times. The chain couples TRBV3-1 to TRBJ1-2; TRBD1 matches 8 bases. Trimming took 2 bases from V and 9 from J; bases not matched to a gene: 8. The germline CDR1 and CDR2 sequences are LGHDT and YNNKEL (reference sequence). The CDR3 loop spans 14 amino acids. DNA of the CDR3: TGTGCCAGCAGCCAACTAGGACAGGGAAGGAGCTACACCTTC. This translates into CASSQLGQGRSYTF.

This clonotype was counted at least ten times. The V gene is TRBV30, the J gene TRBJ1-4; no definite D call. This CDR3 spans 13 amino acids. Trimming took off 4 bases at V and 4 bases at J, with 10 bases between the two ends. The V gene's germline CDR1 is GTSNPN and CDR2 SVGIG (reference sequence). DNA for the CDR3: TGTGCCTGGAATCGGGCCCATAATGAAAAACTGTTTTTT. This sequence encodes CAWNRAHNEKLFF.

This sequence joins TRBV6-6 and TRBJ1-2; D perhaps matches TRBD1 (5 bases). Germline V CDR1 and CDR2: MNHNY, SVGAGI (reference sequence). Trimming stripped 2 bases from V and 8 bases from J, with 12 bases between. The CDR3 totals 13 residues. This CDR3 reads CASSYEAPGGYTF. CDR3 nucleotides: TGTGCCAGCAGTTACGAGGCCCCAGGGGGCTACACCTTC.

About this clonotype itself: At one end, the junction sequence differs from germline, possibly due to a read error. The chain links TRBV7-2 to TRBJ1-2, with D uncertain. This CDR3 contains 16 residues. Germline CDR1 and CDR2: SGHTA and FQGNSA. The CDR3: CASSQEYGSLNYGYTF. DNA for the CDR3: TGCGCCAGCAGCCAAGAGTATGGAAGCCTGAACTATGGCTACACCTTC.

This clonotype was picked up many times. The V gene is TRBV12-3 or TRBV12-4, the J gene TRBJ2-1, with D perhaps TRBD1 or TRBD2 (6 bases each). The CDR3 is 14 residues long. Trimming took 6 bases from V and 10 from J, leaving 19 bases between them. CDR3 amino acids: CASRRHGGLGEQFF. Here the CDR3 DNA reads TGTGCCAGCAGACGACACGGGGGCCTTGGCGAGCAGTTCTTC.

In this sample, this clonotype turned up many times. This chain links TRBV11-2 with TRBJ2-1; perhaps TRBD1 as D (6 bases). The CDR3 extends over 15 amino acids. Germline assignment: CDR1 SGHAT and CDR2 FQNNGV. V was clipped by 6 bases and J by 4 bases, with 16 bases between them. The CDR3 DNA reads as TGTGCCAGCAGTAGGCCGGGACATAGATACAATGAGCAGTTCTTC. Translated: CASSRPGHRYNEQFF.

A note on this clonotype: Relative to the germline gene, one junction end is altered; a read error may explain this. The CDR3 sequence is CASSQEGGHQNTEASF. CDR3 in DNA: TGCGCCAGCAGCCAAGAGGGGGGACACCAAAACACTGAAGCTTCCTTT. The rearrangement links TRBV4-1 to TRBJ1-1, with D maybe TRBD1 (6 bases). Germline-derived CDR1 and CDR2 are MGHRA and YSYEKL. The CDR3 covers 16 residues.

The rearrangement uses TRBV5-1 and TRBJ2-6, with D tentatively TRBD1 (5 bases). Looked up from germline, CDR1 is SGHRS and CDR2 is YFSETQ. The V gene lost 0 bases and the J gene lost 0 bases, with 13 bases spanning the gap. The CDR3 is 18 amino acids. The CDR3 DNA follows: TGCGCCAGCAGCTTGGAAGGGGTTTGGAGCTCTGGGGCCAACGTCCTGACTTTC. Translation gives CASSLEGVWSSGANVLTF.

This clonotype came up a few times. The rearrangement links TRBV5-4 to TRBJ2-3; no definite D call. Trimming left V 0 bases short and J 4 bases short, with 6 bases between. This CDR3 contains 13 residues. Germline V lookup: CDR1 SGHNT, CDR2 YYREEE (reference sequence). CDR3 sequence (DNA): TGTGCCAGCAGCTTGGGGTTCGCAGATACGCAGTATTTT. Protein sequence: CASSLGFADTQYF. Full variable domain (missing parts from reference TRBV5-4 and TRBJ2-3): ETGVTQSPTHLIKTRGQQVTLRCSSQSGHNTVSWYQQALGQGPQFIFQYYREEENGRGNFPPRFSGLQFPNYSSELNVNALELDDSALYLCASSLGFADTQYFGPGTRLTVL.

The chain employs TRBV19 and TRBJ1-5; 8 bases line up with TRBD1. After removal of 3 bases from V and 3 bases from J, the junction contained 7 bases not matched to a gene. This CDR3 is 16 amino acids long. The V gene's germline CDR1 is LNHDA and CDR2 SQIVND (reference sequence). The CDR3 DNA reads TGTGCCAGTAGTATGGGCCGGACAGGGACCAATCAGCCCCAGCATTTT. Translated: CASSMGRTGTNQPQHF. Full variable domain (missing parts from reference TRBV19 and TRBJ1-5): DGGITQSPKYLFRKEGQNVTLSCEQNLNHDAMYWYRQDPGQGLRLIYYSQIVNDFQKGDIAEGYSVSREKKESFPLTVTSAQKNPTAFYLCASSMGRTGTNQPQHFGDGTRLSIL.

The chain links TRBV5-6 to TRBJ2-7; D remains unclear. Per the germline V gene, CDR1 is SGHDT and CDR2 is YYEEEE. This CDR3 contains 16 residues. Trimming took 1 base from V and 4 from J, leaving 18 bases between them. The CDR3: CASSLSHVPLGYEQYF. CDR3 coding DNA: TGTGCCAGCAGCTTGTCACACGTCCCCTTAGGGTACGAGCAGTACTTC.

This clonotype was picked up many times. This chain joins TRBV2 and TRBJ2-1; D gene ambiguous. V lost 4 bases and J 9 bases, leaving 10 bases between the germline ends. The CDR3 sequence is 12 residues long. CDR1 is SNHLY and CDR2 is FYNNEI in the germline V gene. The CDR3 loop is CASSGNSPEQFF. CDR3 sequence (DNA): TGTGCCAGCAGTGGAAATAGTCCTGAGCAGTTCTTC.

The rearrangement links TRBV29-1 to TRBJ2-7; maybe TRBD1 (5 bases). This CDR3 spans 15 amino acids. CDR1 is SQVTM, CDR2 ANQGSEA, per germline. V was cut by 6 bases and J by 4 bases, with 22 bases left in between. For the CDR3, the DNA is TGCAGCGTCATAATATCAGGGAAGGTTCGATACGAGCAGTACTTC. Its translation is CSVIISGKVRYEQYF.

The gene calls are TRBV24-1 and TRBJ2-3; D gene unclear. V shed 2 bases and J shed 5 bases, with 7 bases lying between them. The CDR3 length is 13 residues. The germline V gene encodes CDR1 KGHDR and CDR2 SFDVKD. The CDR3 protein is CATSDSSLDTQYF. Here the CDR3 DNA reads TGTGCCACCAGTGATTCTTCCCTAGATACGCAGTATTTT.

This clonotype was detected ten times or more. The chain is built from TRBV7-9 and TRBJ1-1, with no clear D. The CDR3 extends over 14 amino acids. Germline V gene lookup returns CDR1 SEHNR and CDR2 FQNEAQ (reference sequence). V gave up 3 bases and J gave up 3 bases, with 11 bases separating them. The CDR3 reads CASSFNEGHTEAFF. DNA for the CDR3: TGTGCCAGCAGCTTCAATGAAGGACACACTGAAGCTTTCTTT.

The chain combines TRBV29-1 with TRBJ1-2; D perhaps matches TRBD1 (6 bases). Trimming cost V 3 bases and J 4 bases, with 15 bases left between them. This CDR3 is built from 14 residues. Germline V gives CDR1 SQVTM, CDR2 ANQGSEA. The CDR3 nucleotides read TGCAGCGTTGAGCTGCAGGGGTTTGTCTATGGCTACACCTTC. Protein product: CSVELQGFVYGYTF.